Given below is one T cell receptor (beta chain) in context. Sequencing was performed with immunoSEQ multiplex PCR; in TCRdb, only in-frame clones are kept and a portion is missing. This repertoire shows about 88,000 clones, 85% to 95% found once; its top ten account for roughly 0.25%. The sample is drawn from a study of technical replicates of blood from a few donors. The CDR3 totals 15 residues. The V end lost 0 bases, the J end lost 3 bases, and 12 bases lay between the germline ends. Per the germline V gene, CDR1 is SGHRS and CDR2 is YFSETQ. The sequenced sample was T cells isolated from PBMCs. The TCR sequence derives from a human donor in good health. This chain connects TRBV5-1 to TRBJ1-1; D gene uncertain. The CDR3 loop is CASSLVSGYHTEAFF. The DNA for the CDR3 is TGCGCCAGCAGCTTGGTCTCCGGGTACCACACTGAAGCTTTCTTT.